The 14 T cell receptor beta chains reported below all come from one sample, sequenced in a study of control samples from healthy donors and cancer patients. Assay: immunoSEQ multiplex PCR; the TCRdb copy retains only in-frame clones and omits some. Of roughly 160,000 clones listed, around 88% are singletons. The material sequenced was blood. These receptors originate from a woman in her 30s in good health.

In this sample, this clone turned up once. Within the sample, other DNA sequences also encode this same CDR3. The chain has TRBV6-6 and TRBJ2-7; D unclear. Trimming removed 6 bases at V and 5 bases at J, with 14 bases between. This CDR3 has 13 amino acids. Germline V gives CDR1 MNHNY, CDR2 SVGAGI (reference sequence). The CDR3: CASSSGLVNEQYF. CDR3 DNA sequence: TGTGCCAGCAGCTCCGGTCTGGTCAACGAGCAGTACTTC.

The CDR3 DNA reads TGTGCCAGCAGTTTAACTGCAGGGCGAGGGGCCAACGTCCTGACTTTC. Encoded protein: CASSLTAGRGANVLTF. The chain is built from TRBV28 and TRBJ2-6; possible D gene TRBD1, 5 bases. Trimming cost V 2 bases and J 4 bases, with 12 bases left between them. The CDR3 totals 16 residues. The germline gives CDR1 MDHEN, CDR2 SYDVKM.

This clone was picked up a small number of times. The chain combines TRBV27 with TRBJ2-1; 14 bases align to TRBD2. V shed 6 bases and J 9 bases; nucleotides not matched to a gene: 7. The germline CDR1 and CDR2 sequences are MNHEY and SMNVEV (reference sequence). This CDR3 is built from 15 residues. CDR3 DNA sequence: TGTGCCAGCAGCCGACTAGCGGGAGGGCGCGGTGAGCAGTTCTTC. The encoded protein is CASSRLAGGRGEQFF.

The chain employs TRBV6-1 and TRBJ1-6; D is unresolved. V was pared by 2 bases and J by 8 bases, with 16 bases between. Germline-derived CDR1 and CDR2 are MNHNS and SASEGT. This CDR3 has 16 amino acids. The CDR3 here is CASSEFLGPRDSPLHF. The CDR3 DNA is TGTGCCAGCAGTGAATTCCTCGGGCCGCGGGATTCACCCCTCCACTTT.

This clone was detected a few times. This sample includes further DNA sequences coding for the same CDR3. CDR3 sequence (DNA): TGTGCCAGCAGGGGACAGGGCACTGAAGCTTTCTTT. Translation gives CASRGQGTEAFF. The rearrangement links TRBV9 to TRBJ1-1, with TRBD1 matching 9 bases. V lost 5 bases and J lost 4; bases outside the gene matches: 0. The CDR3 runs 12 residues. The germline V gene encodes CDR1 SGDLS and CDR2 YYNGEE.

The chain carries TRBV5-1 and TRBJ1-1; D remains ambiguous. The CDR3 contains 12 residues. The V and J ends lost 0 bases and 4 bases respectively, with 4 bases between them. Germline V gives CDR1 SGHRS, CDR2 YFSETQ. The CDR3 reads CASSLEGTEAFF. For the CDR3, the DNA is TGCGCCAGCAGCTTGGAAGGCACTGAAGCTTTCTTT.

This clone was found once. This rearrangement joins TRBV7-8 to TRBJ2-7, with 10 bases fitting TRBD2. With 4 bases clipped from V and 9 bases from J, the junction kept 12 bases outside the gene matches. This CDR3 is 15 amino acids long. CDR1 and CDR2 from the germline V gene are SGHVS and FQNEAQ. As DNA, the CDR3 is TGTGCCAGCAGCTCACTAGCGGGAATGGCAGGGGTGCAGTACTTC. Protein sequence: CASSSLAGMAGVQYF.

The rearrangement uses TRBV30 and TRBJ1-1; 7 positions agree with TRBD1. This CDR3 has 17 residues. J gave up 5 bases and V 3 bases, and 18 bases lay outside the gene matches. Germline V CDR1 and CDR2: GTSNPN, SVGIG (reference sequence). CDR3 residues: CAWRLGQGVSVRTEAFF. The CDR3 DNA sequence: TGTGCCTGGAGACTAGGCCAGGGGGTATCTGTGCGGACTGAAGCTTTCTTT.

CDR3: CSVGQGRASDNEQFF. CDR3 nucleotides: TGCAGCGTTGGACAGGGGAGGGCCTCGGACAATGAGCAGTTCTTC. J is TRBJ2-1 and V is TRBV29-1; possible D gene TRBD1, 8 bases. Germline V gives CDR1 SQVTM, CDR2 ANQGSEA. The CDR3 consists of 15 residues. Trimming removed 4 bases at V and 5 bases at J, with 18 bases between.

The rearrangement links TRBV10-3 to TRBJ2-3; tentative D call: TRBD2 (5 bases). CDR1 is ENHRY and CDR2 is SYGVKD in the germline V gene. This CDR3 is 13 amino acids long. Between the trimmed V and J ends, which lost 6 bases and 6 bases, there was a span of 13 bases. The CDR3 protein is CAIRGLAGDTQYF. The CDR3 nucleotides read TGTGCCATCAGGGGTCTAGCTGGTGATACGCAGTATTTT.

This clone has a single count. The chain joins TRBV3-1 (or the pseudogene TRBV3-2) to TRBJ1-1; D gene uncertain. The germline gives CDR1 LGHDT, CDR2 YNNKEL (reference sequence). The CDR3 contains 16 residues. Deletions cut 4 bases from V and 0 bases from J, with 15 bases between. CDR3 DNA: TGTGCCAGCAGCCTCAGGAAATCCCTCATGAACACTGAAGCTTTCTTT. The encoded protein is CASSLRKSLMNTEAFF.

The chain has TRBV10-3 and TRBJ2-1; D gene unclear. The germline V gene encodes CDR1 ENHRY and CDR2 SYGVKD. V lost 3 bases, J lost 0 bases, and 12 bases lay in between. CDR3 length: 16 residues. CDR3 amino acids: CAISDISASSYNEQFF. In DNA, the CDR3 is TGTGCCATCAGTGACATTTCGGCCAGCTCCTACAATGAGCAGTTCTTC.

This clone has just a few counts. The CDR3 region has the DNA TGTGCCAGCAGTACCGGGGGGAATGAGCAGTTCTTC. Translation gives CASSTGGNEQFF. This chain uses TRBV28 with TRBJ2-1; the match to TRBD2 covers 7 bases. Germline lookup yields CDR1 MDHEN and CDR2 SYDVKM. V dropped 5 bases and J dropped 7; count of bases not matched to a gene: 2. This CDR3 has 12 amino acids.

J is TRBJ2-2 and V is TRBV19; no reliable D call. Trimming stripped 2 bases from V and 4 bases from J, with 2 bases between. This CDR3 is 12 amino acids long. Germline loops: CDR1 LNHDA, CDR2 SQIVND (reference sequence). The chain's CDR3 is CASSISTGELFF. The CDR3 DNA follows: TGTGCCAGTAGTATAAGCACCGGGGAGCTGTTTTTT. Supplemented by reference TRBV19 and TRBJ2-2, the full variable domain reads DGGITQSPKYLFRKEGQNVTLSCEQNLNHDAMYWYRQDPGQGLRLIYYSQIVNDFQKGDIAEGYSVSREKKESFPLTVTSAQKNPTAFYLCASSISTGELFFGEGSRLTVL.